This is a list of T cell receptor beta chains from one sample in a study of T cell responses to AZD1222 COVID-19 vaccine. Method: immunoSEQ multiplex PCR; TCRdb's copy keeps in-frame clones and lacks some. There are about 130,000 clones in the sample; around nine tenths occur only once, and 1% to 1.3% lies in the top ten. This material consisted of peripheral blood, taken 28 days after the second AZD1222 dose. The origin of the receptors is an adult who received the AZD1222 COVID-19 vaccine. Each CDR3 is given with its conserved first and last residue. The D gene is left open where the match is weak. A row's size may be missing; if present it is once, few, many or a size class.

clone_size	v_call	d_call	j_call	cdr3_nt	cdr3_aa
.	TRBV3-1/TRBV3-2	.	TRBJ1-5	TGTGCCAGCAGCCAAAACGGTTGGAATCAGCCCCAGCATTTT	CASSQNGWNQPQHF
once	TRBV5-4	TRBD1	TRBJ2-5	TGTGCCAGCAGCTTGCAGGGGGCGACGGAGACCCAGTACTTC	CASSLQGATETQYF
.	TRBV10-3	.	TRBJ2-1	TGTGCCATCAGTGGGGACTCCTGGAGCAATGAGCAGTTCTTC	CAISGDSWSNEQFF
.	TRBV21-1	.	TRBJ1-5	TGTGCCAGCAGCAAGCTGGACGGCAATCAGCCCCAGCATTTT	CASSKLDGNQPQHF
.	TRBV10-2	.	TRBJ2-3	TGCGCCACCCTCCACACAGATACGCAGTATTTT	CATLHTDTQYF
.	TRBV6-5	TRBD1	TRBJ2-7	TGTGCCAGCAGGTGGGACAGTCGAGACGAGCAGTACTTC	CASRWDSRDEQYF
.	TRBV7-2	.	TRBJ2-3	TGTGCCAGCAGCCCGGACAGACACACAGATACGCAGTATTTT	CASSPDRHTDTQYF
once	TRBV9	.	TRBJ2-1	TGTGCCAGCAGCGTAGGAAGGCTGGATGAGCAGTTCTTC	CASSVGRLDEQFF
.	TRBV19	TRBD1	TRBJ1-1	TGTGCCAGTAGTATTAGGACAGGGATACTGAACACTGAAGCTTTCTTT	CASSIRTGILNTEAFF
.	TRBV6-5	.	TRBJ2-6	TGTGCCAGCAGTCCTATACGCTCTGGGGCCAACGTCCTGACTTTC	CASSPIRSGANVLTF
.	TRBV27	.	TRBJ1-2	TGTGCCAGCTCCCGGGCAAGACATCCGGTGCCTAACTATGGCTACACCTTC	CASSRARHPVPNYGYTF
.	TRBV27	.	TRBJ2-7	TGTGCCAGCAGTTTATTGCTGGGGGCTCGCGAGCAGTACTTC	CASSLLLGAREQYF
.	TRBV15	.	TRBJ1-4	TGTGCCACCAGCAGAGCGGTTACACAGGGAGGTGAAAAACTGTTTTTT	CATSRAVTQGGEKLFF
.	TRBV7-3	TRBD2	TRBJ2-3	TGTGCCAGCAGCCCAGGCGGCCGGGGGGGCACAGATACGCAGTATTTT	CASSPGGRGGTDTQYF
.	TRBV5-1	TRBD2	TRBJ2-7	TGCGCCAGCAGCTTGGTCCCGACTAGCGGGGCCTACGAGCAGTACTTC	CASSLVPTSGAYEQYF
.	TRBV4-2	.	TRBJ1-2	TGTGCCAGCAGCCAAGACCTAAACTATGGCTACACCTTC	CASSQDLNYGYTF
.	TRBV6-2/TRBV6-3	.	TRBJ2-1	TGTGCCAGCAGTCCCCGGAATGAGCAGTTCTTC	CASSPRNEQFF
.	TRBV29-1	.	TRBJ2-3	TGCAGCGTTCAGGGTAGCACAGATACGCAGTATTTT	CSVQGSTDTQYF
.	TRBV24-1	TRBD1	TRBJ2-6	TGTGCCACCAGTGATTCAACTTCGGGACAGGGTGTAACTGGGGCCAACGTCCTGACTTTC	CATSDSTSGQGVTGANVLTF
.	TRBV18	TRBD1	TRBJ2-1	TGTGCCAGCTCACCACCGGAAGTAGGGACAGGGTTGTGGGATGAGCAGTTCTTC	CASSPPEVGTGLWDEQFF
.	TRBV6-6	.	TRBJ2-3	TGTGCCAGCAGTTACTCGATGCGGAGAGGAGATACGCAGTATTTT	CASSYSMRRGDTQYF
.	TRBV18	.	TRBJ1-5	TGTGCCAGCTCACCCCGGGACACAATGGGGAGCAATCAGCCCCAGCATTTT	CASSPRDTMGSNQPQHF
once	TRBV5-8	TRBD2	TRBJ2-1	TGTGCCAGCAGCCCCACTAGCGAGAAGCAGTTCTTC	CASSPTSEKQFF
.	TRBV9	TRBD1	TRBJ1-2	TGTGCCAGCAGCGTCTCGACAGGGGACTATGGCTACACCTTC	CASSVSTGDYGYTF
.	TRBV15	.	TRBJ1-4	TGTGCCACCAGCAGAGATCCGGGGAGGCTTAATGAAAAACTGTTTTTT	CATSRDPGRLNEKLFF
.	TRBV28	.	TRBJ2-7	TGTGCCACCTTTACGGCGGGACAGATTTACGAGCAGTACTTC	CATFTAGQIYEQYF
once	TRBV19	.	TRBJ2-1	TGTGCCAGTAGTATAGGGGTAGGGCCCGATGAGCAGTTCTTC	CASSIGVGPDEQFF
once	TRBV6-1	.	TRBJ1-4	TGTGCCAGCAGTGATAGGAGTGGGAGTAATGAAAAACTGTTTTTT	CASSDRSGSNEKLFF
.	TRBV11-3	.	TRBJ2-5	TGTGCCAGCACCAATACCCCGGGGGAGACCCAGTACTTC	CASTNTPGETQYF
.	TRBV6-5	.	TRBJ2-3	TGTGCCAGCAGTTACGGACGTCTGTCTGGCACAGATACGCAGTATTTT	CASSYGRLSGTDTQYF
.	TRBV2	TRBD1	TRBJ1-5	TGTGCCAGCAGTGGGTCAGGGGGACGCAATCAGCCCCAGCATTTT	CASSGSGGRNQPQHF
.	TRBV5-1	TRBD1	TRBJ1-6	TGCGCCAGCAGCTTGCGGACAGGGGCAGGTTCACCCCTCCACTTT	CASSLRTGAGSPLHF
few	TRBV7-2	TRBD1	TRBJ1-3	TGTGCCAGCAGCTTAGGCGGAGGGGGCCGCAGGGGAAACACCATATATTTT	CASSLGGGGRRGNTIYF
.	TRBV29-1	TRBD1	TRBJ2-1	TGCAGCGGCGGACAGGGGGCCTACAATGAGCAGTTCTTC	CSGGQGAYNEQFF
.	TRBV5-8	TRBD1	TRBJ1-2	TGTGCCAGCAGCCCCAGGGGGCGATATGGCTACACCTTC	CASSPRGRYGYTF
.	TRBV28	.	TRBJ2-5	TGTGCCAGCAGTTCGGTGGGGGCCCTCAGGGGAGAGACCCAGTACTTC	CASSSVGALRGETQYF
.	TRBV27	.	TRBJ2-5	TGTGCCAGCAGAAGGGGGGTTAACCAAGAGACCCAGTACTTC	CASRRGVNQETQYF